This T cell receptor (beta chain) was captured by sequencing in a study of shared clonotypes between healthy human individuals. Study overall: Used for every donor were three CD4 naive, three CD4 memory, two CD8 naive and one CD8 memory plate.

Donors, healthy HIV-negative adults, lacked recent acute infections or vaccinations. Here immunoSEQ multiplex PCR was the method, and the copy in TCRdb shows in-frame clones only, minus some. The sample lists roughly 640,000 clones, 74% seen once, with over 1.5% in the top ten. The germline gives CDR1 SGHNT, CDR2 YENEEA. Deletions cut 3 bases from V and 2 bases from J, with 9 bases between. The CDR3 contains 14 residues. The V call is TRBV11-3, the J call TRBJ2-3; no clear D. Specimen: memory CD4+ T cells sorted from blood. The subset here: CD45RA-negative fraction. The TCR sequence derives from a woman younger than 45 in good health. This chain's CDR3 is CASSFGGTTDTQYF. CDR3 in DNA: TGTGCCAGCAGCTTTGGCGGTACCACAGATACGCAGTATTTT.